This T cell receptor (beta chain) was retrieved from a study of Ad26.COV2.S vaccination and SARS-CoV-2 variants (dated by TCRdb to the early 2020s). As for the study more broadly: The specificity and breadth of SARS-CoV-2-reactive T cell receptors after Ad26.COV2.S vaccination were assessed by TCRbeta repertoire sequencing. A total of 32 samples were included in the TCR-sequenced set, comprising around 20 Ad26.COV2.S vaccine recipients, 5 placebo recipients and 8 SARS-CoV-2 convalescent individuals.

The germline V and J ends show losses of 5 bases and 3 bases respectively, and no gene match explains 4 bases of the junction. CDR1 and CDR2 were assigned from the germline V gene as KGHSH and LQKENI. Inclusive of the bounding cysteine and phenylalanine, the CDR3 is 15 residues long. Only CDR3 DNA is held: 45 bases, read in frame from base 1. The immunoSEQ Assay was the method used to sequence TCRbeta CDR3 regions. After extraction, genomic DNA underwent amplification by bias-controlled multiplex PCR, followed by high-throughput sequencing. On the authors' methods: To quantify the absolute abundance of every unique TCRbeta CDR3 region, sequences were collapsed and filtered. T cell fraction was estimated by normalization of TCRbeta template counts to usable DNA, with usable DNA being measured through amplification of reference genes present in all nucleated cells. Repertoire TCRs were annotated as SARS-CoV-2-specific by exact matching of V gene, CDR3 amino acid sequence and J gene to a known reactive TCR set. The reference SARS-CoV-2 TCR set was obtained from MIRA and was filtered for enrichment in COVID-19-positive ImmuneCODE repertoires, whereby public or cross-reactive TCRs were removed. Using the MIRA antigens, annotated TCRs were further analysed by specific ORF or by position within an ORF. Breadth was defined as annotated unique rearrangements over total unique productive rearrangements; depth was the summed frequency of those rearrangements. Two-sided Wilcoxon rank-sum tests were applied when comparing TCR breadth between groups. Sourced from immuneACCESS, this table was stored by TCRdb with only in-frame sequences that have V and J called. A share of the clones is absent; for the studies checked, an unresolved V gene accounts for under half, and the remainder has no known explanation. For V, J and clone size, that table is used; D and trimming come from the DNA. Here the sample has 180,000 or so clones; around 90% occur a single time. Of the sample, about 5.5% falls within the top ten clones.

What the work shows at the level of the full study, not this receptor alone: Vaccine and placebo recipients had comparable non-spike TCR breadth, which fits with the vaccine containing only spike. Substantial breadth of spike-specific CD8+ and CD4+ T cell responses was reported after vaccination. Ad26.COV2.S recipients had higher spike-specific TCR breadth than placebo recipients (P = 0.0014). The authors noted that total T cell responses may have been underestimated by the TCR breadth and depth analyses.

The sample's time point label, decoded: individuals recovered from natural SARS-CoV-2 infection. Note on this clone: What antigen it recognizes has not been identified. The record has no base qualities; no much larger clone is one base away.

The sequence was obtained from a human donor who had recovered from COVID-19. The receptor chain draws on TRBV18 and TRBJ2-3; the central 11 bases match TRBD2. This material consisted of peripheral blood, taken after recovery from COVID-19. The nucleotides are TGTGCCAGCTCAACCGGGACTAGCGGAACAGATACGCAGTATTTT. It translates as CASSTGTSGTDTQYF.